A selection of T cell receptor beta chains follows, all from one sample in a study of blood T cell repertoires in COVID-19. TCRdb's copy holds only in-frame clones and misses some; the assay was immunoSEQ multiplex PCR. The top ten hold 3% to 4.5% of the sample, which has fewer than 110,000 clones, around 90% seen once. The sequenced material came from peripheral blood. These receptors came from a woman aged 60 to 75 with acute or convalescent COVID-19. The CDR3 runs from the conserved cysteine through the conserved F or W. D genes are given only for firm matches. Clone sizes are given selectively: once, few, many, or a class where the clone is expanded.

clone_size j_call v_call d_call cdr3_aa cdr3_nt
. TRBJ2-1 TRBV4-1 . CASSLADWNEQFF TGCGCCAGCAGCCTAGCGGATTGGAATGAGCAGTTCTTC
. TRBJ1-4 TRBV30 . CAWSGQVNEKLFF TGTGCCTGGAGTGGGCAGGTCAACGAAAAACTGTTTTTT
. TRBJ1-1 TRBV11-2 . CASSLTGGRLAFF TGTGCCAGCAGTCTCACCGGGGGGAGGTTAGCTTTCTTT
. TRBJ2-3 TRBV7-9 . CASSLGGVAVNTDTQYF TGTGCCAGCAGCTTGGGGGGTGTAGCGGTAAACACAGATACGCAGTATTTT
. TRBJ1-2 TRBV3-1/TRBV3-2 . CASSQGSYGLHGYTF TGTGCCAGCAGCCAGGGGTCATATGGACTACATGGCTACACCTTC
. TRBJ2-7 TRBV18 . CASSPLPGPSSYEQYF TGTGCCAGCTCACCACTCCCGGGTCCTAGCTCCTACGAGCAGTACTTC
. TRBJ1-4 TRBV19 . CASTNRAPNGAGKLFF TGTGCCAGTACCAACAGGGCACCAAATGGGGCGGGAAAACTGTTTTTT
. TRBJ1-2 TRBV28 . CASSRGLNYGYTF TGTGCCAGCAGCCGCGGGTTGAACTATGGCTACACCTTC
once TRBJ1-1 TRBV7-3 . CASSLSPGPHTEAFF TGTGCCAGCAGCTTAAGCCCAGGGCCCCACACTGAAGCTTTCTTT
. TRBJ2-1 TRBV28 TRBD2 CASSPRSGRVDNEQFF TGTGCCAGCAGCCCCCGAAGCGGGAGGGTTGACAATGAGCAGTTCTTC
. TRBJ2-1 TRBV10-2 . CASSESGRGPSYNEQFF TGCGCCAGCAGTGAGTCGGGGCGGGGACCTTCCTACAATGAGCAGTTCTTC
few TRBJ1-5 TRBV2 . CASSFGERGPQHF TGTGCCAGCAGCTTCGGGGAGCGAGGGCCCCAGCATTTT
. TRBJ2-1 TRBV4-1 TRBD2 CASSQDILAGGAYNEQFF TGCGCCAGCAGCCAAGATATACTAGCGGGAGGGGCCTACAATGAGCAGTTCTTC
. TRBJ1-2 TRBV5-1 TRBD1 CASSSTGVHNYGYTF TGCGCCAGCAGCTCCACAGGGGTGCATAACTATGGCTACACCTTC
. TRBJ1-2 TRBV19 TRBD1 CASSMGTGNYGYTF TGTGCCAGTAGTATGGGGACAGGGAACTATGGCTACACCTTC
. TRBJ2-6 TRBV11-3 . CASSSPSGSGANVLTF TGTGCCAGCAGCTCACCCTCAGGCTCTGGGGCCAACGTCCTGACTTTC
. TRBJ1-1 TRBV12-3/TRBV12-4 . CASSPTGNTEAFF TGTGCCAGCAGCCCGACTGGGAACACTGAAGCTTTCTTT
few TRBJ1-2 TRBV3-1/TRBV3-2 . CASSQEQLYGYTF TGTGCCAGCAGCCAAGAACAGCTCTATGGCTACACCTTC
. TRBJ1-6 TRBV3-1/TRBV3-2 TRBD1 CASSPGTGGSLHF TGTGCCAGCAGCCCTGGGACAGGGGGGTCCCTCCACTTT
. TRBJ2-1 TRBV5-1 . CASSPQGDRYNEQFF TGCGCCAGCAGTCCACAGGGCGACCGGTACAATGAGCAGTTCTTC
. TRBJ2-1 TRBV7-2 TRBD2 CASSPSSGLAGVEQFF TGTGCCAGCAGCCCCTCATCGGGACTAGCGGGAGTTGAGCAGTTCTTC
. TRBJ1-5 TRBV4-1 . CASSPTENQPQHF TGCGCCAGCAGCCCGACAGAAAATCAGCCCCAGCATTTT
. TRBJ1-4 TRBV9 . CASSGSGWLGEKLFF TGTGCCAGCAGCGGATCAGGGTGGCTGGGGGAAAAACTGTTTTTT
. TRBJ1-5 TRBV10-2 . CASSESGGNQPQHF TGCGCCAGCAGTGAGTCTGGAGGGAATCAGCCCCAGCATTTT
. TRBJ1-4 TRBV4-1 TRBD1 CASSGQGTGAANEKLFF TGCGCCAGCAGCGGACAGGGCACCGGAGCTGCTAATGAAAAACTGTTTTTT
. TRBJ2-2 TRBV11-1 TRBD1 CASSSPWTGNTGELFF TGTGCCAGCAGCTCACCTTGGACAGGGAACACCGGGGAGCTGTTTTTT
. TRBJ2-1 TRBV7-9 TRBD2 CASFGLAGGNEQFF TGTGCCAGCTTCGGACTAGCGGGGGGAAATGAGCAGTTCTTC
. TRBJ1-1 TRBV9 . CASSVGGAIPEAFF TGTGCCAGCAGCGTAGGAGGCGCCATCCCCGAAGCTTTCTTT
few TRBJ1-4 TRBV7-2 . CASSLELGAKGEKLFF TGTGCCAGCAGCTTAGAGTTAGGGGCAAAGGGAGAAAAACTGTTTTTT
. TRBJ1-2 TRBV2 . CASSVAGNYGYTF TGTGCCAGCAGTGTTGCGGGTAACTATGGCTACACCTTC
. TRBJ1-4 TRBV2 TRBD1 CASSQQGTANEKLFF TGTGCCAGCAGTCAACAGGGGACGGCTAATGAAAAACTGTTTTTT
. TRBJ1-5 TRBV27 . CASSLGQWQPQHF TGTGCCAGCAGTTTGGGGCAGTGGCAGCCCCAGCATTTT
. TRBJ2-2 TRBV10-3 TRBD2 CALRAGAGTGELFF TGTGCTCTGAGGGCGGGAGCTGGCACCGGGGAGCTGTTTTTT
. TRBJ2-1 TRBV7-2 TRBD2 CASSLGGLAGGEQFF TGTGCCAGCAGCTTAGGTGGTCTAGCGGGCGGTGAGCAGTTCTTC
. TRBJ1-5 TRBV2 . CASSALQGGDQPQHF TGTGCCAGCAGTGCTCTACAAGGGGGGGATCAGCCCCAGCATTTT
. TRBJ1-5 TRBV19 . CASSIVDQPQHF TGTGCCAGTAGTATAGTCGATCAGCCCCAGCATTTT
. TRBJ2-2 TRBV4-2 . CASSPGTLANTGELFF TGTGCCAGCAGCCCAGGTACACTAGCGAACACCGGGGAGCTGTTTTTT
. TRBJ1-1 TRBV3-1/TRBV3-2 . CASSGGQNTEAFF TGTGCCAGCAGCGGGGGACAGAACACTGAAGCTTTCTTT
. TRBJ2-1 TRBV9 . CASSVEVGTLLGEQFF TGTGCCAGCAGCGTAGAGGTGGGGACTCTCCTGGGTGAGCAGTTCTTC
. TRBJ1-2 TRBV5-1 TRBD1 CASSSTGQSGEGYTF TGCGCCAGCAGTTCCACGGGACAGTCCGGGGAGGGCTACACCTTC
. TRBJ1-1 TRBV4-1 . CASSPPRSAEAFF TGCGCCAGCAGCCCTCCTCGGAGCGCTGAAGCTTTCTTT
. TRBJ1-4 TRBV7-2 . CASSLEPGLGKLFF TGTGCCAGCAGCTTAGAGCCCGGGTTGGGAAAACTGTTTTTT
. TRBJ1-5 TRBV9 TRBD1 CASSGQGMSNQPQHF TGTGCCAGCAGCGGACAGGGGATGAGCAATCAGCCCCAGCATTTT
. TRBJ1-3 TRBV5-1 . CASSQDPPGGVRRNTIYF TGCGCCAGCAGCCAAGACCCTCCGGGGGGGGTGAGGAGAAACACCATATATTTT
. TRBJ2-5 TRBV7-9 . CASSWTQSETQYF TGTGCCAGCAGCTGGACTCAGTCAGAGACCCAGTACTTC